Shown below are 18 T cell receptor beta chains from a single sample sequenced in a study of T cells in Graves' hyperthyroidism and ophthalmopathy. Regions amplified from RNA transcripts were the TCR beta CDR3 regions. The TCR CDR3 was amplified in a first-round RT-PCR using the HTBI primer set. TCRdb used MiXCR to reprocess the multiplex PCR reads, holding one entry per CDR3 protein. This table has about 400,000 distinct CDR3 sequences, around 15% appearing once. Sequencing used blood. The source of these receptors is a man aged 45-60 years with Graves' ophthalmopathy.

The CDR3 coding sequence is TGTGCCAGCAGTTACTCGTCTAGCGGGAGAGTTGAGCAGTTCTTC. Its protein is CASSYSSSGRVEQFF. This sequence joins TRBV6-2 or TRBV6-3 and TRBJ2-1; 10 bases map to TRBD2. CDR1 MNHEY and CDR2 SVGEGT come from the germline V gene. V shed 0 bases and J 9 bases; nucleotides not matched to a gene: 5. This CDR3 contains 15 residues.

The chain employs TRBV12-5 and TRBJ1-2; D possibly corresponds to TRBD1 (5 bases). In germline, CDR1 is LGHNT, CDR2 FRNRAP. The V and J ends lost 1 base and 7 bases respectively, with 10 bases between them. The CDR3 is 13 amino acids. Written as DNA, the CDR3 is TGTGCTAGTGGTTTGGGGGGACTAGGTGGCTACACCTTC. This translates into CASGLGGLGGYTF.

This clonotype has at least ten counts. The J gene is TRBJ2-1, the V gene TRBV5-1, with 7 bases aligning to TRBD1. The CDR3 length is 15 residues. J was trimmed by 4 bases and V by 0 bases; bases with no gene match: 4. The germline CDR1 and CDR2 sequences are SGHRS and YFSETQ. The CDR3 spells CASSLDRGEYNEQFF. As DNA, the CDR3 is TGCGCCAGCAGCTTGGACAGGGGAGAGTACAATGAGCAGTTCTTC.

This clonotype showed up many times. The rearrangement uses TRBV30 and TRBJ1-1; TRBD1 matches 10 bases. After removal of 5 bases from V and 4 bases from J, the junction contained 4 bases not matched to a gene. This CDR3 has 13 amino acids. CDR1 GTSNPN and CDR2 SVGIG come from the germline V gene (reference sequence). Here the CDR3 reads CAWGGQGGTEAFF. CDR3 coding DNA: TGTGCCTGGGGAGGACAGGGGGGCACTGAAGCTTTCTTT.

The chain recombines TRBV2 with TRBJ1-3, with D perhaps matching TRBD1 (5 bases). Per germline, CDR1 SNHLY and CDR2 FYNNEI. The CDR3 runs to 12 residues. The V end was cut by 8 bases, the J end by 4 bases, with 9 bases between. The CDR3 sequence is CASRDPGNTIYF. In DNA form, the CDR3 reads TGTGCCAGCCGGGACCCGGGAAACACCATATATTTT.

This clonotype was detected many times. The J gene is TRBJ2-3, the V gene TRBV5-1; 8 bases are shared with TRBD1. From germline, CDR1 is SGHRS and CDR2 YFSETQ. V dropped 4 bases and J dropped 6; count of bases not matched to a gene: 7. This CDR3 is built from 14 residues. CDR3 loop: CASSPRQGSDTQYF. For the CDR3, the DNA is TGCGCCAGCAGCCCCCGACAGGGGTCGGATACGCAGTATTTT.

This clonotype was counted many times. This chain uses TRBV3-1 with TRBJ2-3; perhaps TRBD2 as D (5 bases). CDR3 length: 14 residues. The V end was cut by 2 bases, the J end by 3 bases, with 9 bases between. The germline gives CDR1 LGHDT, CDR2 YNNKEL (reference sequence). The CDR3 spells CASSQSGITDTQYF. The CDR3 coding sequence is TGTGCCAGCAGCCAATCCGGGATTACAGATACGCAGTATTTT.

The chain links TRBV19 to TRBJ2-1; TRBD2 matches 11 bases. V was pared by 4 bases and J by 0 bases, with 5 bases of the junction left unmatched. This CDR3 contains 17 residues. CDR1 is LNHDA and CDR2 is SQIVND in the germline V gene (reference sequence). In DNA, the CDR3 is TGTGCCAGTAGTAGTAGCGGGAGGGCCCCCTCCTACAATGAGCAGTTCTTC. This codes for CASSSSGRAPSYNEQFF.

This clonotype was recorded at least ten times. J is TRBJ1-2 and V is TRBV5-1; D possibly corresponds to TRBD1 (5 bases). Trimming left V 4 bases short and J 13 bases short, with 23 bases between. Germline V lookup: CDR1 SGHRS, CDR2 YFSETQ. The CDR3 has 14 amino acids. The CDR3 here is CASSEGTAGLLCTF. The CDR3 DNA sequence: TGCGCCAGCAGCGAAGGGACGGCTGGCCTACTCTGCACCTTC.

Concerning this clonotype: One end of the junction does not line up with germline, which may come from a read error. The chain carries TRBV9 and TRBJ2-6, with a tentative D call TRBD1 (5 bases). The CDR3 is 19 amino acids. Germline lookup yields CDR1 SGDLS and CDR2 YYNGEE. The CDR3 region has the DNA TGTGCCAGCAGCACAACACAGTCGGTCCGCAGCTCTGGGGCCAGCGTCCTGACTTTC. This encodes CASSTTQSVRSSGASVLTF. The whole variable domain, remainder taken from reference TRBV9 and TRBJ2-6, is DSGVTQTPKHLITATGQRVTLRCSPRSGDLSVYWYQQSLDQGLQFLIQYYNGEERAKGNILERFSAQQFPDLHSELNLSSLELGDSALYFCASSTTQSVRSSGASVLTFGAGSRLTVL.

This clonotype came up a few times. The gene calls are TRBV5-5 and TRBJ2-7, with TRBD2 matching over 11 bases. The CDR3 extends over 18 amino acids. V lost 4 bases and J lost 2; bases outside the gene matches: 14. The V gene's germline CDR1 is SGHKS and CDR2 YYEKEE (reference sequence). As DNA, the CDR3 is TGTGCCAGCAGCGCCGGGACTAGCGGACCACAGACCACCTACGAGCAGTACTTC. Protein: CASSAGTSGPQTTYEQYF.

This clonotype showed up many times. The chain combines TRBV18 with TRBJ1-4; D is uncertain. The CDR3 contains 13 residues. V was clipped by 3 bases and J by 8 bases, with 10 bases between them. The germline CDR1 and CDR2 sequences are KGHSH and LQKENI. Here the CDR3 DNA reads TGTGCCAGCTCACCGGCCCTATTGGAAAAACTGTTTTTT. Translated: CASSPALLEKLFF.

The CDR3 loop reads CSASVGLGYNEQFF. DNA for the CDR3: TGCAGTGCTAGTGTAGGACTAGGATACAATGAGCAGTTCTTC. The chain combines TRBV20-1 with TRBJ2-1; 7 bases map to TRBD2. This CDR3 spans 14 amino acids. V lost 3 bases and J lost 4; bases outside the gene matches: 6. Germline V CDR1 and CDR2: DFQATT, SNEGSKA (reference sequence).

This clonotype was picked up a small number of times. CDR3 sequence: CASSYDSTNYGYTF. The CDR3 bases are TGTGCCAGCAGTTACGACAGCACTAACTATGGCTACACCTTC. The chain carries TRBV6-2 or TRBV6-3 and TRBJ1-2, with a tentative D call TRBD1 (5 bases). Germline V gene lookup returns CDR1 MNHEY and CDR2 SVGEGT. V was clipped by 2 bases and J by 0 bases, with 7 bases between them. This CDR3 is built from 14 residues.

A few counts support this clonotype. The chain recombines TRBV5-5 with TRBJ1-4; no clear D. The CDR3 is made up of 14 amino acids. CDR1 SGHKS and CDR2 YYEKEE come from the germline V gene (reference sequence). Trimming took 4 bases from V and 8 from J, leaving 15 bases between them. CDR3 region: CASSPNLAREKLFF. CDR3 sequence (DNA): TGTGCCAGCAGCCCCAACCTGGCCAGGGAAAAACTGTTTTTT.

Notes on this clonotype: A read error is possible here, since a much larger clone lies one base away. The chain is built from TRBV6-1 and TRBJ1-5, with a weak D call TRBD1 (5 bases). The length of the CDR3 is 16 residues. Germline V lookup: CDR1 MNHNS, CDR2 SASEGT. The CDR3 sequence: CASRTRAGLSNEPQHF. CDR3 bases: TGTGCCAGCAGAACACGGGCAGGGCTTAGCAATGAGCCCCAGCATTTT.

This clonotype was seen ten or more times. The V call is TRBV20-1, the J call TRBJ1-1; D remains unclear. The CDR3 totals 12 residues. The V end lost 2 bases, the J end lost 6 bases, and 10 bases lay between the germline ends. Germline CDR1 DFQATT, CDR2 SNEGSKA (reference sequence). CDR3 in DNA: TGCAGTGCTAGAAGGGTTCTGTCTGAAGCTTTCTTT. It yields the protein CSARRVLSEAFF.

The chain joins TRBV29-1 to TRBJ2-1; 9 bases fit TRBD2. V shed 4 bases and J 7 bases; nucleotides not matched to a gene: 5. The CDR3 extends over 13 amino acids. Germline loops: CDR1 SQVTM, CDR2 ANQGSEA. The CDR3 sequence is CSVGAGGRNEQFF. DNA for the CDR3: TGCAGCGTTGGGGCGGGAGGGCGAAATGAGCAGTTCTTC.